A single sample is the source of the 3 T cell receptor beta chains below, sequenced in a study of Ad26.COV2.S vaccination and SARS-CoV-2 variants. Treatment denoted: about 20 received Ad26.COV2.S at low or high dose, single or two shots; about 5 received placebo; per-sample allocation not given. On day 63 after the first injection, vaccine and placebo recipients gave samples. Measured with immunoSEQ multiplex PCR; TCRdb has only the in-frame clones, and not every one. This sample has about 400,000 clones; approximately 91% occur once, and the top ten carry roughly 3.5%. Sequencing used peripheral blood, obtained in a trial of Ad26.COV2.S vaccine versus placebo. All receptors come from a person between 18 and 60 years old who received the Ad26.COV2.S COVID-19 vaccine or a placebo.

This chain links TRBV19 with TRBJ2-7, with a weak D call TRBD1 (6 bases). Trimming took off 4 bases at V and 5 bases at J, with 12 bases between the two ends. CDR1 and CDR2 from the germline V gene are LNHDA and SQIVND (reference sequence). The CDR3 contains 13 residues. The CDR3 sequence is CASSTYREHEQYF. In nucleotides, the CDR3 is TGTGCCAGTAGTACCTACAGGGAACACGAGCAGTACTTC.

The chain links TRBV6-5 to TRBJ1-1, with D unresolved. Germline V gives CDR1 MNHEY, CDR2 SVGAGI. The CDR3 is made up of 15 amino acids. The V end was cut by 8 bases, the J end by 2 bases, with 18 bases between. CDR3 nucleotide sequence: TGTGCCAGCTTAGGTCGGGGAGGCTCCAACACTGAAGCTTTCTTT. Translation gives CASLGRGGSNTEAFF.

This chain links TRBV7-2 with TRBJ2-3; D possibly corresponds to TRBD2 (6 bases). Trimming shortened V by 6 bases and J by 8 bases, and 21 bases separated the two germline ends. CDR1 is SGHTA, CDR2 FQGNSA, per germline. The CDR3 spans 15 residues. The CDR3 sequence: CASRDFASVGGTQYF. The CDR3 nucleotides are TGTGCCAGCAGAGACTTTGCTAGCGTCGGGGGTACGCAGTATTTT.